The next 6 T cell receptor beta chains were all read from a single sample in a study of T cells in Graves' hyperthyroidism and ophthalmopathy. TCR beta CDR3 regions were amplified from RNA transcripts. The TCR CDR3 was amplified in a first-round RT-PCR using the HTBI primer set. Each CDR3 protein gets one entry after TCRdb re-called the multiplex PCR reads with MiXCR. The sample gives 500,000 to 550,000 distinct CDR3 sequences, about a fifth of which show up once; about 26% is in the top ten. The sample taken for sequencing was blood. The receptors come from a man aged 18 to 30 with Graves' hyperthyroidism.

This clonotype was seen many times. The rearrangement links TRBV28 to TRBJ1-5; TRBD1 matches 11 bases. V was clipped by 3 bases and J by 7 bases; unmatched bases: 8. CDR3 length: 16 amino acids. In germline, CDR1 is MDHEN, CDR2 SYDVKM. The CDR3 reads CASSFPGTGGLQPQHF. The CDR3 DNA sequence: TGTGCCAGCAGTTTCCCCGGGACAGGGGGTTTACAGCCCCAGCATTTT.

This clonotype has ten or more counts. V gene TRBV6-4 combines with J gene TRBJ2-2, with D possibly matching TRBD2 (7 bases). CDR3 length: 17 residues. V lost 5 bases and J lost 4, with 20 bases in between. Germline lookup yields CDR1 MRHNA and CDR2 SNTAGT. The CDR3 is CASSLILRGRGTGELFF. CDR3 coding DNA: TGTGCCAGCAGTCTGATACTGCGGGGGCGCGGCACCGGGGAGCTGTTTTTT.

In this sample, this clonotype turned up many times. V is TRBV9 and J is TRBJ1-2; 7 bases are shared with TRBD1. V dropped 0 bases and J dropped 8; count of bases not matched to a gene: 10. Germline CDR1 and CDR2: SGDLS and YYNGEE. The CDR3 is 15 amino acids. The DNA for the CDR3 is TGTGCCAGCAGCGTAGCTACCGACAGGGCCGGGGGCTACACCTTC. Its translation is CASSVATDRAGGYTF.

This clonotype was found many times. The V and J genes are TRBV9 and TRBJ1-3; 9 nucleotides line up with TRBD1. The V segment lost 3 bases and the J segment 1 base; nucleotides outside the gene matches: 8. The germline gives CDR1 SGDLS, CDR2 YYNGEE. The CDR3 has 17 residues. The CDR3 sequence is CASSDPPGTGSGNTIYF. The CDR3 region has the DNA TGTGCCAGCAGCGACCCTCCGGGGACAGGGTCTGGAAACACCATATATTTT.

Many counts were recorded for this clonotype. This sequence joins TRBV7-9 and TRBJ1-2; D gene ambiguous. The CDR3 is made up of 14 amino acids. The V gene's germline CDR1 is SEHNR and CDR2 FQNEAQ (reference sequence). The V gene lost 0 bases and the J gene lost 6 bases, with 11 bases spanning the gap. Here the CDR3 reads CASSLAVGYHGYTF. In nucleotides, the CDR3 is TGTGCCAGCAGCTTAGCGGTAGGGTATCATGGCTACACCTTC.

The V and J genes are TRBV4-1 and TRBJ2-7, with D maybe TRBD1 (5 bases). The CDR3 totals 15 residues. The V gene lost 3 bases and the J gene lost 7 bases, with 19 bases spanning the gap. Germline V gene lookup returns CDR1 MGHRA and CDR2 YSYEKL. The CDR3 DNA sequence: TGCGCCAGCAGCCAGGCCCCCCGCAGGGCTGGTGAGCAGTACTTC. Its protein product is CASSQAPRRAGEQYF.